One sample yielded the 18 T cell receptor beta chains listed below, sequenced in a study of PD-L1 blockade in urothelial cancer. TCRdb keeps only in-frame clones here, not all; method: immunoSEQ multiplex PCR. The table lists approximately 94,000 clones, roughly 84% of them singletons. Stated time point: pretreatment peripheral blood. The starting material was PBMCs, obtained around atezolizumab (anti-PD-L1) treatment. These receptors were obtained from a man in his sixties with urothelial cancer.

The chain recombines TRBV19 with TRBJ2-2, with a tentative D call TRBD2 (6 bases). V was trimmed by 6 bases and J by 2 bases, leaving 13 bases between them. CDR3 length: 15 residues. The germline V gene has CDR1 LNHDA and CDR2 SQIVND (reference sequence). CDR3 residues: CASSRTGLNTGELFF. The CDR3 DNA follows: TGTGCCAGTAGCAGGACGGGACTTAACACCGGGGAGCTGTTTTTT.

J is TRBJ1-5 and V is TRBV6-1, with D possibly TRBD1 on 6 matching bases. This CDR3 has 15 amino acids. The V end lost 7 bases, the J end lost 6 bases, and 19 bases lay between the germline ends. CDR1 is MNHNS, CDR2 SASEGT, per germline. CDR3 sequence (DNA): TGTGCCAGCACAGGGGCGCGGGTTCTGAGTCAGCCCCAGCATTTT. Residues: CASTGARVLSQPQHF.

This rearrangement joins TRBV4-2 to TRBJ2-3; 14 positions match TRBD2. The CDR3 is made up of 18 amino acids. V was pared by 1 base and J by 5 bases, with 8 bases of the junction left unmatched. Germline-derived CDR1 and CDR2 are LGHNA and YNFKEQ. This CDR3 is CASSQGRLAGGPGDTQYF. In DNA, the CDR3 is TGTGCCAGCAGCCAAGGGCGACTAGCGGGAGGGCCCGGAGATACGCAGTATTTT.

The gene calls are TRBV29-1 and TRBJ2-1, with D perhaps matching TRBD2 (5 bases). The V gene lost 3 bases and the J gene lost 5 bases, with 14 bases spanning the gap. The CDR3 has 14 residues. Germline V gene sequence: CDR1 SQVTM, CDR2 ANQGSEA. The CDR3 loop is CSVDLWEKDNEQFF. The CDR3 DNA reads as TGCAGCGTTGATCTCTGGGAGAAGGACAATGAGCAGTTCTTC.

The gene calls are TRBV10-3 and TRBJ1-1, with 8 bases lining up with TRBD1. Germline V lookup: CDR1 ENHRY, CDR2 SYGVKD. CDR3 length: 15 amino acids. J lost 4 bases, V lost 3 bases, and 7 bases had no gene match. The CDR3 spells CAISDLRQGSTEAFF. In DNA, the CDR3 is TGTGCCATCAGTGATCTCCGACAGGGGAGCACTGAAGCTTTCTTT.

The CDR3 bases are TGTGCCATCCGCCGGGATGGCTACACCTTC. It is translated as CAIRRDGYTF. This chain connects TRBV6-1 to TRBJ1-2; no definite D call. The CDR3 has 10 amino acids. Per the germline V gene, CDR1 is MNHNS and CDR2 is SASEGT. V lost 10 bases and J 6 bases, leaving 9 bases between the germline ends.

The genes are TRBV9 and TRBJ2-7, with TRBD2 matching 12 bases. There are 15 residues in the CDR3. V gave up 4 bases and J gave up 3 bases; unmatched junction bases: 5. CDR1 and CDR2 (germline): SGDLS, YYNGEE. CDR3 nucleotide sequence: TGTGCCAGCAGCCCCGGGACTAGCGGGTTCTACGAGCAGTACTTC. It codes for CASSPGTSGFYEQYF.

V is TRBV2 and J is TRBJ1-2; tentative D call: TRBD1 (5 bases). The ends were cut back, 2 bases at V and 4 bases at J, with 8 bases in the middle. Germline CDR1 is SNHLY and CDR2 is FYNNEI. The CDR3 is 13 amino acids. The CDR3 DNA sequence: TGTGCCAGCAGTGAACCGGGGGTCTATGGCTACACCTTC. Translating gives CASSEPGVYGYTF.

This clone showed up just once. The chain joins TRBV9 to TRBJ2-1, with D perhaps matching TRBD2 (6 bases). The germline V gene has CDR1 SGDLS and CDR2 YYNGEE. V was clipped by 4 bases and J by 4 bases, with 18 bases between them. The CDR3 length is 16 residues. The CDR3 nucleotides read TGTGCCAGCAGCCCCCCCACGGGGAGGAATTACAATGAGCAGTTCTTC. This sequence encodes CASSPPTGRNYNEQFF.

The gene calls are TRBV7-2 and TRBJ1-1, with 9 positions matching TRBD1. Trimming took 7 bases from V and 2 from J; bases not matched to a gene: 5. CDR3 length: 14 amino acids. The germline V gene encodes CDR1 SGHTA and CDR2 FQGNSA. The CDR3 DNA reads as TGTGCCAGCACTCCGGGACAGGGAAACACTGAAGCTTTCTTT. It encodes CASTPGQGNTEAFF.

The rearrangement joins TRBV18 to TRBJ2-3, with 7 positions matching TRBD2. Per the germline V gene, CDR1 is KGHSH and CDR2 is LQKENI. This CDR3 comprises 16 residues. Trimming at V came to 0 bases and at J to 1 base, leaving 4 bases not matched to a gene. This CDR3 reads CASSPPASGRTDTQYF. In DNA form, the CDR3 reads TGTGCCAGCTCACCACCGGCTAGCGGCCGCACAGATACGCAGTATTTT.

The chain combines TRBV19 with TRBJ2-2; no firm D call. Deletions cut 10 bases from V and 2 bases from J, with 14 bases between. The CDR3 runs to 14 residues. The germline CDR1 and CDR2 sequences are LNHDA and SQIVND (reference sequence). CDR3 nucleotides: TGTGCCACCAACCTAGGATTTAACACCGGGGAGCTGTTTTTT. Translating it yields CATNLGFNTGELFF.

This clone has only one observation. The chain uses TRBV9 and TRBJ2-3, with D maybe TRBD2 (6 bases). Per the germline V gene, CDR1 is SGDLS and CDR2 is YYNGEE. Trimming removed 4 bases from V and 0 bases from J, with 24 bases in between. This CDR3 spans 19 amino acids. DNA of the CDR3: TGTGCCAGCAGCCCTCGTAGAAGCATACTAGCAGCTAGCACAGATACGCAGTATTTT. Translating gives CASSPRRSILAASTDTQYF.

V and J are TRBV5-1 and TRBJ2-5, with TRBD2 matching over 10 bases. Looked up from germline, CDR1 is SGHRS and CDR2 is YFSETQ. J was trimmed by 1 base and V by 4 bases; bases with no gene match: 4. The length of the CDR3 is 15 residues. The CDR3 reads CASSPLAGTQETQYF. The CDR3 DNA sequence: TGCGCCAGCAGCCCACTAGCGGGGACCCAAGAGACCCAGTACTTC.

The rearrangement joins TRBV5-1 to TRBJ2-5, with D possibly TRBD1 on 6 matching bases. The CDR3 extends over 14 amino acids. V lost 0 bases to trimming and J lost 5 bases, with 11 bases between them. CDR1 and CDR2 (germline): SGHRS, YFSETQ. Here the CDR3 reads CASSLALGAETQYF. The CDR3 DNA is TGCGCCAGCAGCTTGGCCCTGGGGGCGGAGACCCAGTACTTC.

The chain is built from TRBV7-3 and TRBJ2-1; 14 nucleotides align to TRBD2. The ends lost 4 bases at V and 8 bases at J; junction bases unmatched: 4. The CDR3 is 15 amino acids. CDR1 is SGHTA, CDR2 FQGTGA, per germline. CDR3 DNA sequence: TGTGCCAGCAGCTCGCTGGGACTAGCGGGAGATGAGCAGTTCTTC. Translated, it gives CASSSLGLAGDEQFF.

This chain uses TRBV19 with TRBJ1-1; D remains ambiguous. The length of the CDR3 is 13 residues. Between the trimmed V and J ends, which lost 3 bases and 7 bases, there was a span of 12 bases. Germline-derived CDR1 and CDR2 are LNHDA and SQIVND (reference sequence). The CDR3: CASSIPGLLEAFF. CDR3 in DNA: TGTGCCAGTAGTATCCCAGGACTCCTTGAAGCTTTCTTT.

The rearrangement links TRBV10-3 to TRBJ2-7; 11 nucleotides match TRBD1. Germline assignment: CDR1 ENHRY and CDR2 SYGVKD. The CDR3 is 13 residues long. V gave up 7 bases and J gave up 6 bases; unmatched junction bases: 5. CDR3 region: CAITGTGGSEQYF. CDR3 nucleotide sequence: TGTGCCATCACGGGGACAGGGGGGAGCGAGCAGTACTTC.